The TCR beta chain described here comes from a study of T cell clonality in common variable immunodeficiency. TCRdb keeps only in-frame clones here, not all; method: immunoSEQ multiplex PCR. In total the sample includes some 40,000 clones, none of them seen once. This clone has a count of ten or more. This TCR derives from a person aged 18 to 69 in good health. Sample: peripheral blood mononuclear cells.

The CDR3 DNA, read in part, is TGTGCCAGTAGTACCCGACAGGGTAGCACAGATACG. Its protein is CASSTRQGSTDT. The entire CDR3 protein reads CASSTRQGSTDTQYF. The gene calls are TRBV19 and TRBJ2-3, with 7 bases matching TRBD1. Read coverage stops 3 residues before the CDR3 terminus; the germline J gene supplies the remainder. With V trimmed by 4 bases and J by 0 bases, 4 bases remained unmatched. This CDR3 is built from 15 residues. Germline CDR1 and CDR2: LNHDA and SQIVND (reference sequence).